Following are 15 T cell receptor beta chains from one sample sequenced in a study of blood T cell repertoires in COVID-19. Clones were read by immunoSEQ multiplex PCR, and TCRdb kept only the in-frame ones, dropping some. The data show hundreds of thousands of clones, approximately 89% seen once. Source material: peripheral blood. These receptors all stem from a woman aged 55-69 years with acute or convalescent COVID-19.

This sequence joins TRBV19 and TRBJ2-2; the match to TRBD2 covers 16 bases. This CDR3 has 20 amino acids. The germline CDR1 and CDR2 sequences are LNHDA and SQIVND (reference sequence). V lost 3 bases, J lost 1 base, and 8 bases stayed unmatched. CDR3 sequence: CASSILPGLAGGMNTGELFF. The DNA of the CDR3 is TGTGCCAGTAGTATCCTACCGGGACTAGCGGGGGGGATGAACACCGGGGAGCTGTTTTTT.

The gene calls are TRBV9 and TRBJ2-5, with 9 bases aligning to TRBD2. Germline V gene data show CDR1 as SGDLS and CDR2 as YYNGEE. The CDR3 covers 16 residues. With 0 bases clipped from V and 1 base from J, the junction kept 4 bases outside the gene matches. CDR3 amino acids: CASSVATREGQETQYF. In nucleotides, the CDR3 is TGTGCCAGCAGCGTAGCTACGCGGGAGGGCCAAGAGACCCAGTACTTC.

The chain carries TRBV5-1 and TRBJ1-6; D may be TRBD1 (5 bases). The length of the CDR3 is 17 residues. Trimming left V 0 bases short and J 10 bases short, with 20 bases between. Germline V gene data show CDR1 as SGHRS and CDR2 as YFSETQ. The CDR3 bases are TGCGCCAGCAGCTTGGCGCAGGGCGGGGGTCGGGGGTCACCCCTCCACTTT. The encoded protein is CASSLAQGGGRGSPLHF.

The rearrangement links TRBV6-5 to TRBJ1-1; no firm D call. Germline V gives CDR1 MNHEY, CDR2 SVGAGI. CDR3 length: 13 residues. V was pared by 5 bases and J by 7 bases, with 14 bases between. CDR3 in DNA: TGTGCCAGCAGTCGCACTGAACTGAATGAAGCTTTCTTT. Its protein is CASSRTELNEAFF.

The rearrangement links TRBV7-8 to TRBJ1-5; 9 nucleotides align to TRBD1. In germline, CDR1 is SGHVS, CDR2 FQNEAQ. The CDR3 is 17 residues long. V gave up 5 bases and J gave up 6 bases; unmatched junction bases: 14. CDR3 sequence (DNA): TGTGCCAGCAGCCTGACTTTTGACAGGGGGATCGCTCAGCCCCAGCATTTT. Translation gives CASSLTFDRGIAQPQHF.

This rearrangement joins TRBV29-1 to TRBJ1-4; weak D call: TRBD1 (5 bases). Germline V gives CDR1 SQVTM, CDR2 ANQGSEA. V shed 7 bases and J shed 0 bases, with 9 bases lying between them. The CDR3 spans 13 residues. The CDR3 DNA follows: TGCAGCGCCGCGACAGCAACTAATGAAAAACTGTTTTTT. Translation: CSAATATNEKLFF.

Details on this clone: Other DNA sequences from this sample encode an identical CDR3 as well. The chain recombines TRBV29-1 with TRBJ2-7; the match to TRBD1 covers 9 bases. The J segment lost 2 bases and the V segment lost 6 bases, leaving 5 bases of the junction unmatched. CDR3 size: 13 residues. CDR1 is SQVTM and CDR2 is ANQGSEA in the germline V gene. CDR3 nucleotides: TGCAGCGTCGGGGGGACAGGGACCTACGAGCAGTACTTC. Translation gives CSVGGTGTYEQYF.

The genes are TRBV6-5 and TRBJ2-3; 9 positions match TRBD1. V lost 2 bases, J lost 4 bases, and 4 bases stayed unmatched. Germline values: CDR1 MNHEY, CDR2 SVGAGI. The CDR3 has 15 amino acids. The CDR3 bases are TGTGCCAGCAGTTACACCGGGACAGGGTCAGATACGCAGTATTTT. Translation gives CASSYTGTGSDTQYF.

In this sample, this clone turned up once. The CDR3 DNA sequence: TGTGCCAGCAGCTCCCGACAGGGGCGCTACGAGCAGTACTTC. It is translated as CASSSRQGRYEQYF. The V call is TRBV5-4, the J call TRBJ2-7; 8 bases match TRBD1. The junction had 5 bases not matched to a gene; V was cut back by 3 bases and J by 3 bases. The CDR3 is made up of 14 amino acids. The germline V gene encodes CDR1 SGHNT and CDR2 YYREEE (reference sequence).

V gene TRBV28 combines with J gene TRBJ2-2, with TRBD1 identical over 10 bases. The CDR3 contains 13 residues. The ends lost 6 bases at V and 6 bases at J; junction bases unmatched: 1. Germline lookup yields CDR1 MDHEN and CDR2 SYDVKM. The DNA for the CDR3 is TGTGCCAGCAGGACAGGGGGCCCCGGGGAGCTGTTTTTT. Residues: CASRTGGPGELFF.

The chain links TRBV7-2 to TRBJ2-2, with 10 positions matching TRBD2. The germline V gene encodes CDR1 SGHTA and CDR2 FQGNSA. The CDR3 totals 17 residues. V gave up 4 bases and J gave up 4 bases; unmatched junction bases: 9. The CDR3 nucleotides are TGTGCCAGCAGCTCAGGCCCAGGACTAGCGGCCACCGGGGAGCTGTTTTTT. Protein: CASSSGPGLAATGELFF. The full variable domain, its missing parts supplied by reference TRBV7-2 and TRBJ2-2, is GAGVSQSPSNKVTEKGKDVELRCDPISGHTALYWYRQSLGQGLEFLIYFQGNSAPDKSGLPSDRFSAERTGGSVSTLTIQRTQQEDSAVYLCASSSGPGLAATGELFFGEGSRLTVL.

This sequence joins TRBV23-1 and TRBJ1-5; D is ambiguous. TRBV23-1 is labeled an ORF, and its function is uncertain. Trimming stripped 2 bases from V and 0 bases from J, with 17 bases between. This CDR3 spans 18 amino acids. The chain's CDR3 is CASSQRVQVKYSNQPQHF. CDR3 nucleotide sequence: TGCGCCAGCAGTCAACGCGTTCAGGTAAAATATAGCAATCAGCCCCAGCATTTT.

J is TRBJ2-6 and V is TRBV7-3; no clear D. The V gene lost 1 base and the J gene lost 1 base, with 8 bases spanning the gap. Germline assignment: CDR1 SGHTA and CDR2 FQGTGA. This CDR3 contains 16 residues. CDR3 residues: CASSLSGGSGANVLTF. The CDR3 DNA sequence: TGTGCCAGCAGCTTAAGCGGTGGGTCTGGGGCCAACGTCCTGACTTTC.

The CDR3 DNA follows: TGTGCCAGCAGTTGGGGACACTTGAACACTGAAGCTTTCTTT. This encodes CASSWGHLNTEAFF. This chain links TRBV27 with TRBJ1-1; tentatively, D is TRBD1 (6 bases). Trimming stripped 4 bases from V and 0 bases from J, with 9 bases between. CDR3 length equals 14 residues. CDR1 and CDR2 from the germline V gene are MNHEY and SMNVEV (reference sequence).

This chain uses TRBV5-4 with TRBJ2-7, with TRBD2 matching 8 bases. Trimming removed 4 bases from V and 0 bases from J; junction bases left unmatched: 6. The CDR3 is 15 residues long. The germline V gene encodes CDR1 SGHNT and CDR2 YYREEE (reference sequence). The CDR3 sequence is CASSTGLGPSYEQYF. The CDR3 DNA sequence: TGTGCCAGCAGCACGGGACTAGGACCCTCCTACGAGCAGTACTTC. The whole variable domain, filled in from reference TRBV5-4 and TRBJ2-7, reads ETGVTQSPTHLIKTRGQQVTLRCSSQSGHNTVSWYQQALGQGPQFIFQYYREEENGRGNFPPRFSGLQFPNYSSELNVNALELDDSALYLCASSTGLGPSYEQYFGPGTRLTVT.